This paragraph reports one T cell receptor (beta chain). The antigen is undetermined. The study separated CD4+ cells into CD45RA+ naive and CD45RA-negative memory subsets. This sample stems from a study of shared clonotypes between healthy human individuals. Methods used by the authors: Junction-only immunoSEQ sequences carried no quality scores, so filtering differed. The table came from immunoSEQ multiplex PCR; TCRdb's copy has only in-frame clones and leaves some out. D and trimming come from the DNA, and the V and J calls and clone size come from that table. The sample consists of over a million clones, roughly 96% of them appearing once. CDR1 is SNHLY and CDR2 is FYNNEI in the germline V gene. The CDR3 is 15 amino acids. Trimming left V 4 bases short and J 2 bases short, with 11 bases between. Study results and caveats: Naive CD4 clonotypes were shared across several donors at approximately 5.3%. Memory subsets generally showed lower estimated richness than naive subsets.

The source is a young man in good health. Sequencing was done on a sample of naive CD4+ T cells sorted from blood. Noted subset: CD45RA+ positively selected. The chain couples TRBV2 to TRBJ2-2; no clear D gene. The CDR3 protein is CASSVARTNTGELFF. CDR3 nucleotides: TGTGCCAGCAGTGTTGCCAGGACCAACACCGGGGAGCTGTTTTTT.